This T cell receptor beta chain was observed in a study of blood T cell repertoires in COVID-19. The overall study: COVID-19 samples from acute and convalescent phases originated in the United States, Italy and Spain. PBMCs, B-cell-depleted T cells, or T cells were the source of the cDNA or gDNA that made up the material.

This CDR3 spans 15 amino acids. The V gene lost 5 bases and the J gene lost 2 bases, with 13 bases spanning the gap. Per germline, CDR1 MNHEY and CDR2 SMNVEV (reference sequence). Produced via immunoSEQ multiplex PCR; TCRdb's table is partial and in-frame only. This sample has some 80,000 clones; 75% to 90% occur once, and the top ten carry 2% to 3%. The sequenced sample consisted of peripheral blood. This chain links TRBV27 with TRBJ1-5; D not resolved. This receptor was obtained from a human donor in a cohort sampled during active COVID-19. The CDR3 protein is CASSRRLGGNQPQHF. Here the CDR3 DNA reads TGTGCCAGCAGTCGCCGTTTGGGAGGCAATCAGCCCCAGCATTTT.